This passage covers 10 T cell receptor beta chains from one sample sequenced in a study of OX40 agonist ivuxolimab in advanced cancers. This table comes from immunoSEQ multiplex PCR, and its TCRdb copy is limited to in-frame clones, with some not included. The sample lists tens of thousands of clones, roughly nine tenths occurring once. The sample consisted of CD4+ or CD8+ T cells sorted from blood, taken in a trial of the OX40 agonist ivuxolimab. Source of these receptors: an adult with an advanced solid tumor such as melanoma, head and neck, liver or kidney cancer.

The chain combines TRBV7-3 with TRBJ2-3, with 14 bases that match TRBD2. Germline CDR1 is SGHTA and CDR2 is FQGTGA. J gave up 6 bases and V 5 bases, and 4 bases lay outside the gene matches. The CDR3 sequence is 15 residues long. In nucleotides, the CDR3 is TGTGCCAGCAGCGCCCGACTAGCGGGAGGGGATACGCAGTATTTT. Its translation: CASSARLAGGDTQYF.

The genes are TRBV6-5 and TRBJ2-7; 10 bases match TRBD1. With V trimmed by 5 bases and J by 5 bases, 6 bases remained unmatched. The germline CDR1 and CDR2 sequences are MNHEY and SVGAGI. The CDR3 spans 14 residues. The CDR3 coding sequence is TGTGCCAGCAGTCTCCGGGGGACAGGGGACGAGCAGTACTTC. Its protein is CASSLRGTGDEQYF.

CDR3 nucleotide sequence: TGCGCCAGCAGTCGACACCTACGCGACTCCTACAATGAGCAGTTCTTC. It translates to CASSRHLRDSYNEQFF. This chain joins TRBV5-1 and TRBJ2-1, with no clear D. The length of the CDR3 is 16 residues. Germline loops: CDR1 SGHRS, CDR2 YFSETQ. Trimming cost V 5 bases and J 0 bases, with 15 bases left between them.

This chain links TRBV2 with TRBJ1-1, with TRBD1 identical over 10 bases. Losses at the gene ends were 6 bases for V and 6 bases for J; bases not matched to a gene: 10. The CDR3 contains 15 residues. Germline V CDR1 and CDR2: SNHLY, FYNNEI. The CDR3 DNA reads TGTGCCAGCAGACTATGGATGGACAGGGGGGCTGAAGCTTTCTTT. Translation: CASRLWMDRGAEAFF.

Remarks on this clone: The conserved final phenylalanine or tryptophan is absent from the CDR3, which likely points to a read error. Because the CDR3's place on the DNA is in doubt, the DNA is left out and the CDR3 is given as listed by TCRdb. This chain connects TRBV28 to TRBJ2-7; TRBD1, the D gene given by the table, was not confirmed from the DNA. The length of the CDR3 is 17 amino acids, counting both ends. In germline, CDR1 is MDHEN, CDR2 SYDVKM. The chain's CDR3 is CASSPPEVLCRGPPSRS.

The gene calls are TRBV19 and TRBJ2-7; 10 bases line up with TRBD1. Germline V lookup: CDR1 LNHDA, CDR2 SQIVND (reference sequence). The CDR3 totals 18 residues. V shed 6 bases and J 2 bases; nucleotides not matched to a gene: 16. CDR3 region: CASSGQGVSSGPTYEQYF. DNA of the CDR3: TGTGCCAGTAGCGGACAGGGGGTTAGTAGCGGGCCCACCTACGAGCAGTACTTC. Supplemented by reference TRBV19 and TRBJ2-7, the full variable domain reads DGGITQSPKYLFRKEGQNVTLSCEQNLNHDAMYWYRQDPGQGLRLIYYSQIVNDFQKGDIAEGYSVSREKKESFPLTVTSAQKNPTAFYLCASSGQGVSSGPTYEQYFGPGTRLTVT.

This sequence joins TRBV10-3 and TRBJ2-7; TRBD2 matches 10 bases. This CDR3 region has 15 residues. Germline V gene lookup returns CDR1 ENHRY and CDR2 SYGVKD. Trimming at V came to 6 bases and at J to 2 bases, leaving 7 bases not matched to a gene. CDR3 protein: CAIRPSGSETYEQYF. CDR3 nucleotide sequence: TGTGCCATCAGGCCTAGCGGGAGTGAAACCTACGAGCAGTACTTC.

This clone was found once. The CDR3 DNA is TGCGCCAGCACGGGACTAGCGGGAGGTTCGGAGACCCAGTACTTC. As protein: CASTGLAGGSETQYF. The V and J genes are TRBV5-1 and TRBJ2-5, with 15 positions matching TRBD2. V lost 6 bases and J lost 5; bases outside the gene matches: 5. CDR1 and CDR2 (germline): SGHRS, YFSETQ. The CDR3 is made up of 15 amino acids.

The chain couples TRBV7-2 to TRBJ2-3, with a tentative D call TRBD1 (7 bases). Germline V gene data show CDR1 as SGHTA and CDR2 as FQGNSA. The germline V and J ends were trimmed by 5 bases and 6 bases, with 15 bases remaining between them. CDR3 length: 14 residues. The CDR3 protein is CASSPGDSRDTQYF. CDR3 in DNA: TGTGCCAGCAGCCCGGGGGACAGCCGCGATACGCAGTATTTT.

The V and J genes are TRBV30 and TRBJ1-1; 9 bases are a match to TRBD1. This CDR3 has 14 amino acids. With 2 bases clipped from V and 4 bases from J, the junction kept 5 bases outside the gene matches. Germline values: CDR1 GTSNPN, CDR2 SVGIG (reference sequence). CDR3 coding DNA: TGTGCCTGGAGTTCCGGGACAGGGCTCACTGAAGCTTTCTTT. It yields the protein CAWSSGTGLTEAFF.